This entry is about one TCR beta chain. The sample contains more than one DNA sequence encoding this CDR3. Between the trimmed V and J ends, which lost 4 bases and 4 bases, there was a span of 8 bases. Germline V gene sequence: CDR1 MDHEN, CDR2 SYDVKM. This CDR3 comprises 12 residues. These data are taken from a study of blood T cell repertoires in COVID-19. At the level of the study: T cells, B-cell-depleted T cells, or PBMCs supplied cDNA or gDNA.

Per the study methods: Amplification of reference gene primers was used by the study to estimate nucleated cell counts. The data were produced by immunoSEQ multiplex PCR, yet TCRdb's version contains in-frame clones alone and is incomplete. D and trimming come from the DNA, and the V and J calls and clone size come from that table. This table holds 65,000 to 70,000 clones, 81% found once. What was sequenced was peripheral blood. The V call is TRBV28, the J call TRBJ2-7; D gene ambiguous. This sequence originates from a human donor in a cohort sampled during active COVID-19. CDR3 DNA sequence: TGTGCCAGCAGTTCCCCCTCGTACGAGCAGTACTTC. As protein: CASSSPSYEQYF.